These 21 T cell receptor beta chains were sequenced from one sample in a study of T cells in localized non-small cell lung cancer. Method: immunoSEQ multiplex PCR; TCRdb's copy keeps in-frame clones and lacks some. The sample records around 29,000 clones, 92% being singletons. The specimen comprised peripheral blood mononuclear cells, sampled before any cancer treatment. All receptors derive from a woman aged 40-70 years with stage III lung adenocarcinoma.

V usage is TRBV5-1 and J usage is TRBJ2-1; D uncertain. This CDR3 contains 14 residues. Germline V lookup: CDR1 SGHRS, CDR2 YFSETQ. V was cut by 4 bases and J by 9 bases, with 17 bases left in between. For the CDR3, the DNA is TGCGCCAGCAGCCCGACTGGTTATGAAGGTGAGCAGTTCTTC. This gives the protein CASSPTGYEGEQFF.

The chain uses TRBV5-1 and TRBJ1-2, with TRBD1 matching over 9 bases. Germline V gives CDR1 SGHRS, CDR2 YFSETQ. The V segment lost 4 bases and the J segment 8 bases; nucleotides outside the gene matches: 12. This CDR3 region has 15 residues. CDR3 nucleotides: TGCGCCAGCAGCCCCGCCCGGGACAGGGTCTACGGCTACACCTTC. This codes for CASSPARDRVYGYTF. The full variable domain, with the rest looked up from reference TRBV5-1 and TRBJ1-2, is KAGVTQTPRYLIKTRGQQVTLSCSPISGHRSVSWYQQTPGQGLQFLFEYFSETQRNKGNFPGRFSGRQFSNSRSEMNVSTLELGDSALYLCASSPARDRVYGYTFGSGTRLTVV.

The gene calls are TRBV5-1 and TRBJ1-1; unclear D gene. Between the trimmed V and J ends, which lost 1 base and 1 base, there was a span of 5 bases. The CDR3 totals 13 residues. The germline CDR1 and CDR2 sequences are SGHRS and YFSETQ. CDR3 loop: CASSLTTNTEAFF. For the CDR3, the DNA is TGCGCCAGCAGCTTGACAACGAACACTGAAGCTTTCTTT.

The rearrangement uses TRBV27 and TRBJ2-3, with TRBD2 matching 12 bases. The CDR3 is made up of 16 amino acids. The V segment lost 8 bases and the J segment 3 bases; nucleotides outside the gene matches: 9. Looked up from germline, CDR1 is MNHEY and CDR2 is SMNVEV (reference sequence). CDR3 in amino acids: CASRRLAGVRTDTQYF. CDR3 bases: TGTGCCAGCCGTCGACTAGCGGGAGTACGTACAGATACGCAGTATTTT.

The V and J genes are TRBV5-8 and TRBJ2-7; 7 nucleotides agree with TRBD1. Germline CDR1 and CDR2: SGHTS and YDEGEE. The J segment lost 0 bases and the V segment lost 0 bases, leaving 12 bases of the junction unmatched. The CDR3 contains 18 residues. For the CDR3, the DNA is TGTGCCAGCAGCTTGGAAAGGGGACAGAGTACTCGCTCCTACGAGCAGTACTTC. Amino acid sequence: CASSLERGQSTRSYEQYF.

The chain links TRBV2 to TRBJ2-1; the match to TRBD2 covers 11 bases. CDR1 and CDR2 (germline): SNHLY, FYNNEI. The CDR3 spans 14 residues. V gave up 6 bases and J gave up 15 bases; unmatched junction bases: 13. CDR3 bases: TGTGCCAGCAGGGCCGGGACTAGCGGTGGTAGCTTGTTCTTC. Translating gives CASRAGTSGGSLFF.

The chain carries TRBV6-5 and TRBJ2-6; D gene uncertain. The CDR3 has 16 amino acids. Germline V lookup: CDR1 MNHEY, CDR2 SVGAGI. V was shortened by 4 bases and J by 0 bases, with 10 bases between the two germline ends. The CDR3 sequence is CASSSPGYSGANVLTF. In DNA, the CDR3 is TGTGCCAGCAGTTCTCCAGGATACTCTGGGGCCAACGTCCTGACTTTC.

The chain uses TRBV25-1 and TRBJ1-6; no firm D call. Germline assignment: CDR1 MGHDK and CDR2 SYGVNS. The CDR3 contains 17 residues. V was pared by 3 bases and J by 0 bases, with 12 bases between. The CDR3 nucleotides read TGTGCCAGCAGTGAGCACCCCGGAAGCTCCTATAATTCACCCCTCCACTTT. Its protein is CASSEHPGSSYNSPLHF. The full variable domain, in which reference TRBV25-1 and TRBJ1-6 provide the parts outside the CDR3, is EADIYQTPRYLVIGTGKKITLECSQTMGHDKMYWYQQDPGMELHLIHYSYGVNSTEKGDLSSESTVSRIRTEHFPLTLESARPSHTSQYLCASSEHPGSSYNSPLHFGNGTRLTVT.

The CDR3 protein is CASTYQYQPGTSGYNEQFF. DNA for the CDR3: TGTGCCAGCACCTACCAGTATCAGCCCGGGACTAGCGGTTACAATGAGCAGTTCTTC. The chain carries TRBV27 and TRBJ2-1; 11 bases match TRBD2. In germline, CDR1 is MNHEY, CDR2 SMNVEV (reference sequence). Trimming took 7 bases from V and 4 from J; bases not matched to a gene: 18. There are 19 residues in the CDR3.

In DNA, the CDR3 is TGCGCCAGCAACCCGGGACACAACTCTGGGGCCAACGTCCTGACTTTC. This sequence encodes CASNPGHNSGANVLTF. The chain uses TRBV5-1 and TRBJ2-6, with D tentatively TRBD1 (6 bases). CDR3 size: 16 residues. The germline CDR1 and CDR2 sequences are SGHRS and YFSETQ. With 6 bases removed from V and 0 bases from J, the gap between germline ends came to 13 bases.

V gene TRBV6-6 combines with J gene TRBJ1-1; D gene ambiguous. Looked up from germline, CDR1 is MNHNY and CDR2 is SVGAGI (reference sequence). Deletions cut 5 bases from V and 1 base from J, with 5 bases between. CDR3 length equals 12 residues. This CDR3 is CASSARNTEAFF. The CDR3 region has the DNA TGTGCCAGCAGTGCGAGGAACACTGAAGCTTTCTTT.

The rearrangement joins TRBV5-4 to TRBJ2-3; 10 bases fit TRBD2. Germline V gene data show CDR1 as SGHNT and CDR2 as YYREEE (reference sequence). The trim removed 3 bases at V and 3 bases at J, leaving 4 bases unmatched. CDR3 length: 15 residues. CDR3 nucleotides: TGTGCCAGCAGCTCCGTAGCGGGAGGAACAGATACGCAGTATTTT. It specifies CASSSVAGGTDTQYF.

This chain connects TRBV28 to TRBJ1-2; 8 positions match TRBD1. V shed 6 bases and J 4 bases; nucleotides not matched to a gene: 10. CDR1 is MDHEN, CDR2 SYDVKM, per germline. The CDR3 runs 15 residues. For the CDR3, the DNA is TGTGCCAGCAGCATAGGGACAGGTAAAACCTATGGCTACACCTTC. Its translation: CASSIGTGKTYGYTF.

This chain links TRBV10-3 with TRBJ2-7, with D perhaps matching TRBD1 (6 bases). CDR1 is ENHRY, CDR2 SYGVKD, per germline. The germline V and J ends were trimmed by 4 bases and 4 bases, with 11 bases remaining between them. The CDR3 sequence is 13 residues long. The CDR3 reads CAISGGLGYEQYF. The CDR3 bases are TGTGCCATCAGTGGGGGGCTCGGTTACGAGCAGTACTTC.

The genes are TRBV6-5 and TRBJ2-6; tentatively, D is TRBD2 (5 bases). This CDR3 comprises 15 residues. V lost 7 bases and J 1 base, leaving 11 bases between the germline ends. Germline CDR1 reads MNHEY; CDR2 reads SVGAGI. CDR3 nucleotide sequence: TGTGCCAGCACCAAGTCGGGGTCTGGGGCCAACGTCCTGACTTTC. Protein: CASTKSGSGANVLTF.

The chain carries TRBV2 and TRBJ1-2; D call uncertain. Germline CDR1 SNHLY, CDR2 FYNNEI. V gave up 4 bases and J gave up 5 bases, with 11 bases separating them. The CDR3 sequence is 13 residues long. CDR3 region: CASSGGPVYGYTF. The CDR3 DNA is TGTGCCAGCAGTGGGGGTCCCGTTTATGGCTACACCTTC.

V gene TRBV5-8 combines with J gene TRBJ1-2; 9 nucleotides align to TRBD1. This CDR3 comprises 16 residues. Germline V gives CDR1 SGHTS, CDR2 YDEGEE. Unmatched junction bases numbered 12, after V lost 2 bases and J lost 7 bases. As DNA, the CDR3 is TGTGCCAGCAGCTTCCGTCCGGGACAGGGAGGGTTTGGCTACACCTTC. It yields the protein CASSFRPGQGGFGYTF.

In this sample, this clone turned up once. J is TRBJ2-6 and V is TRBV7-2; D is uncertain. Deletions cut 5 bases from V and 0 bases from J, with 8 bases between. The CDR3 is made up of 15 amino acids. Germline V lookup: CDR1 SGHTA, CDR2 FQGNSA. The CDR3 spells CASSLMFSGANVLTF. The CDR3 DNA sequence: TGTGCCAGCAGCCTTATGTTCTCTGGGGCCAACGTCCTGACTTTC.

J is TRBJ1-1 and V is TRBV2; the D gene is possibly TRBD1 (6 bases). From germline, CDR1 is SNHLY and CDR2 FYNNEI. Trimming left V 6 bases short and J 1 base short, with 15 bases between. CDR3 length: 15 amino acids. The CDR3 DNA reads as TGTGCCAGCAGCTTGGGGGGGGCGCGGAACACTGAAGCTTTCTTT. It encodes CASSLGGARNTEAFF.

The rearrangement uses TRBV5-4 and TRBJ1-1; weak D call: TRBD1 (5 bases). The V end lost 3 bases, the J end lost 4 bases, and 13 bases lay between the germline ends. Germline CDR1 reads SGHNT; CDR2 reads YYREEE (reference sequence). The CDR3 has 14 amino acids. CDR3 region: CASSWGGRATEAFF. DNA of the CDR3: TGTGCCAGCAGCTGGGGAGGCAGGGCCACTGAAGCTTTCTTT.

This clone has just one count. The chain uses TRBV29-1 and TRBJ2-2; D remains ambiguous. This CDR3 spans 12 amino acids. The ends were cut back, 1 base at V and 5 bases at J, with 5 bases in the middle. Germline assignment: CDR1 SQVTM and CDR2 ANQGSEA. CDR3 protein: CSVEGSTGELFF. In DNA, the CDR3 is TGCAGCGTTGAAGGTTCAACCGGGGAGCTGTTTTTT.